The 25 T cell receptor beta chains presented below share a single source sample, sequenced in a study of blood T cell repertoires in COVID-19. The method was immunoSEQ multiplex PCR; TCRdb's version includes in-frame clones alone and lacks a portion of them. The profile covers over 130,000 clones, with around four fifths appearing a single time and less than 4.5% taken by the ten largest. The material sequenced was peripheral blood. The receptors originated from a woman aged 80 or over with acute or convalescent COVID-19.

The chain links TRBV7-2 to TRBJ2-5; 9 nucleotides agree with TRBD1. With 4 bases clipped from V and 6 bases from J, the junction kept 3 bases outside the gene matches. CDR3 size: 13 residues. The germline V gene encodes CDR1 SGHTA and CDR2 FQGNSA. The CDR3 DNA reads TGTGCCAGCAGCTCCGGGACAGGGAAGACCCAGTACTTC. Its translation: CASSSGTGKTQYF.

There are a few counts of this clone. The rearrangement links TRBV29-1 to TRBJ2-3; 9 bases are a match to TRBD2. CDR1 and CDR2 from the germline V gene are SQVTM and ANQGSEA. V lost 8 bases, J lost 3 bases, and 12 bases stayed unmatched. The CDR3 is made up of 15 amino acids. The DNA of the CDR3 is TGCAGCTCGGGGACTAGCAGGAGGGCAACAGATACGCAGTATTTT. It specifies CSSGTSRRATDTQYF.

The chain has TRBV15 and TRBJ2-5; TRBD1 is a possible D gene (5 bases). CDR1 is LNHNV, CDR2 YYDKDF, per germline (reference sequence). Trimming shortened V by 5 bases and J by 3 bases, and 10 bases separated the two germline ends. CDR3 length: 13 amino acids. The CDR3 DNA reads TGTGCCACCAGCTGGGGCTATGAAGAGACCCAGTACTTC. This codes for CATSWGYEETQYF.

CDR3 nucleotides: TGTGCCAGCAGCTTCACTGGGGAGACCAACGTCCTGACTTTC. Residues: CASSFTGETNVLTF. The chain links TRBV11-2 to TRBJ2-6; weak D call: TRBD2 (5 bases). CDR1 is SGHAT and CDR2 is FQNNGV in the germline V gene. V dropped 3 bases and J dropped 8 bases, with 11 bases sitting between them. This CDR3 is built from 14 residues. Supplemented by reference TRBV11-2 and TRBJ2-6, the full variable domain reads EAGVAQSPRYKIIEKRQSVAFWCNPISGHATLYWYQQILGQGPKLLIQFQNNGVVDDSQLPKDRFSAERLKGVDSTLKIQPAKLEDSAVYLCASSFTGETNVLTFGAGSRLTVL.

This clone was counted between two and nine times. The chain uses TRBV28 and TRBJ2-1; D is possibly TRBD1 (5 bases). The V gene lost 6 bases and the J gene lost 5 bases, with 17 bases spanning the gap. CDR1 MDHEN and CDR2 SYDVKM come from the germline V gene. This CDR3 is 15 amino acids long. The CDR3 DNA follows: TGTGCCAGCAGCCCTATATGGGGCACAGACAATGAGCAGTTCTTC. Amino acids: CASSPIWGTDNEQFF.

This clone was detected only a few times. V gene TRBV27 combines with J gene TRBJ2-1; no definite D call. Germline V gene data show CDR1 as MNHEY and CDR2 as SMNVEV (reference sequence). Trimming left V 2 bases short and J 3 bases short, with 11 bases between. The CDR3 consists of 15 residues. The CDR3 nucleotides are TGTGCCAGCAGTTTAGGGCAGCAACTCTACAATGAGCAGTTCTTC. Amino acids: CASSLGQQLYNEQFF.

In its sample, this clone was seen once. The V and J genes are TRBV10-1 and TRBJ2-1; tentative D call: TRBD1 (5 bases). CDR1 and CDR2 (germline): WNHNN, SYGVQD (reference sequence). The CDR3 is 16 residues long. Trimming took 5 bases from V and 5 from J, leaving 19 bases between them. CDR3 region: CASSNMGQGSNNEQFF. DNA of the CDR3: TGCGCCAGCAGTAATATGGGGCAAGGGTCCAACAATGAGCAGTTCTTC.

This chain connects TRBV3-1 (or the pseudogene TRBV3-2) to TRBJ2-3, with TRBD2 matching over 9 bases. Looked up from germline, CDR1 is LGHDT and CDR2 is YNNKEL (reference sequence). The CDR3 totals 16 residues. Unmatched junction bases numbered 6, after V lost 2 bases and J lost 3 bases. CDR3 protein: CASSQMGLAITDTQYF. CDR3 in DNA: TGTGCCAGCAGCCAAATGGGACTAGCTATAACAGATACGCAGTATTTT.

The V and J genes are TRBV5-4 and TRBJ2-7, with 7 nucleotides matching TRBD1. The V and J ends lost 0 bases and 2 bases, in that order; junction bases with no gene match: 8. The CDR3 is made up of 16 amino acids. The germline gives CDR1 SGHNT, CDR2 YYREEE (reference sequence). The CDR3 DNA follows: TGTGCCAGCAGCTTGGAACAGGGGCAATTAACCTACGAGCAGTACTTC. Translation: CASSLEQGQLTYEQYF.

This clone was observed a handful of times. The V gene is TRBV4-1, the J gene TRBJ1-2, with 9 bases fitting TRBD1. Trimming at V came to 4 bases and at J to 7 bases, leaving 10 bases not matched to a gene. This CDR3 is 15 amino acids long. CDR1 MGHRA and CDR2 YSYEKL come from the germline V gene. CDR3 region: CASSPSARTGAGYTF. Written as DNA, the CDR3 is TGCGCCAGCAGCCCCTCAGCCCGGACAGGGGCTGGCTACACCTTC.

The rearrangement joins TRBV18 to TRBJ2-3; TRBD2 is a possible D gene (5 bases). V was shortened by 3 bases and J by 4 bases, with 14 bases between the two germline ends. CDR1 KGHSH and CDR2 LQKENI come from the germline V gene. The CDR3 loop spans 15 amino acids. Here the CDR3 reads CASSPPSLLPDTQYF. CDR3 DNA: TGTGCCAGCTCACCGCCTAGCCTCCTGCCAGATACGCAGTATTTT.

The chain combines TRBV6-1 with TRBJ1-5; D is undetermined. Germline-derived CDR1 and CDR2 are MNHNS and SASEGT. This CDR3 comprises 15 residues. V lost 2 bases to trimming and J lost 0 bases, with 8 bases between them. The CDR3 DNA follows: TGTGCCAGCAGTGAATCTCAGGCTAGCAATCAGCCCCAGCATTTT. It specifies CASSESQASNQPQHF.

This clone turned up a few times. The chain is built from TRBV3-1 (or the pseudogene TRBV3-2) and TRBJ1-1; D not certain. CDR1 is LGHDT and CDR2 is YNNKEL in the germline V gene (reference sequence). This CDR3 contains 13 residues. Trimming removed 6 bases from V and 0 bases from J, with 8 bases in between. The CDR3 region is CASRKFMNTEAFF. CDR3 DNA sequence: TGTGCCAGCAGAAAATTTATGAACACTGAAGCTTTCTTT.

The rearrangement links TRBV7-8 to TRBJ2-1; TRBD2 matches 8 bases. V lost 3 bases to trimming and J lost 7 bases; unmatched junction nucleotides: 8. CDR1 SGHVS and CDR2 FQNEAQ come from the germline V gene. The CDR3 sequence is 15 residues long. The CDR3 here is CASSFAGLGRNEQFF. Written as DNA, the CDR3 is TGTGCCAGCAGCTTCGCGGGACTAGGTAGGAATGAGCAGTTCTTC.

The V and J genes are TRBV4-2 and TRBJ2-3, with 10 bases lining up with TRBD1. The V segment lost 5 bases and the J segment 3 bases; nucleotides outside the gene matches: 5. The germline V gene encodes CDR1 LGHNA and CDR2 YNFKEQ. This CDR3 has 15 residues. CDR3 sequence reads: CASSYGQGVTDTQYF. The CDR3 nucleotides are TGTGCCAGCAGCTACGGACAGGGGGTTACAGATACGCAGTATTTT.

The chain uses TRBV11-2 and TRBJ2-1; 10 bases fit TRBD1. Germline V lookup: CDR1 SGHAT, CDR2 FQNNGV. The CDR3 extends over 15 amino acids. Losses at the gene ends were 1 base for V and 6 bases for J; bases not matched to a gene: 3. CDR3 amino acids: CASSLGRTGGNEQFF. The CDR3 nucleotides read TGTGCCAGCAGCTTAGGGCGGACAGGGGGCAATGAGCAGTTCTTC.

The chain recombines TRBV12-3 or TRBV12-4 with TRBJ1-1; 8 bases align to TRBD1. The length of the CDR3 is 13 residues. After removal of 6 bases from V and 7 bases from J, the junction contained 7 bases not matched to a gene. The CDR3 region is CASSFGQGFEAFF. The CDR3 DNA reads TGTGCCAGCAGCTTTGGACAGGGTTTTGAAGCTTTCTTT.

The genes are TRBV10-3 and TRBJ1-1; 7 bases agree with TRBD1. V lost 5 bases, J lost 1 base, and 7 bases stayed unmatched. CDR3 length: 15 amino acids. Germline V gene lookup returns CDR1 ENHRY and CDR2 SYGVKD. The CDR3 here is CAISPDWTGNTEAFF. The CDR3 DNA sequence: TGTGCCATCAGTCCAGATTGGACAGGGAACACTGAAGCTTTCTTT.

This clone has a single count. The CDR3 here is CASSSLAGANPNEQFF. CDR3 bases: TGTGCCAGCAGCTCGTTAGCGGGAGCGAACCCAAATGAGCAGTTCTTC. The genes are TRBV11-2 and TRBJ2-1, with 9 bases lining up with TRBD2. J was trimmed by 7 bases and V by 4 bases; bases with no gene match: 11. The CDR3 spans 16 residues. The germline V gene has CDR1 SGHAT and CDR2 FQNNGV.

The chain uses TRBV4-1 and TRBJ2-1; 7 bases match TRBD1. Germline CDR1 reads MGHRA; CDR2 reads YSYEKL. Trimming at V came to 7 bases and at J to 4 bases, leaving 7 bases not matched to a gene. This CDR3 comprises 14 residues. The CDR3 loop is CASTTGAEYNEQFF. DNA of the CDR3: TGCGCCAGCACAACAGGGGCCGAATACAATGAGCAGTTCTTC.

The gene calls are TRBV7-2 and TRBJ1-2; possible D gene TRBD1, 5 bases. Germline V CDR1 and CDR2: SGHTA, FQGNSA. CDR3 length: 13 amino acids. The V end lost 2 bases, the J end lost 7 bases, and 11 bases lay between the germline ends. The DNA for the CDR3 is TGTGCCAGCAGCTTACGAGACGGGGGTGGCTACACCTTC. It specifies CASSLRDGGGYTF.

The CDR3 DNA follows: TGCGCCAGCAGCCTAACTGCGGTAGGACTCTATGGCTACACCTTC. It is translated as CASSLTAVGLYGYTF. The chain recombines TRBV5-1 with TRBJ1-2, with no clear D. Trimming took 4 bases from V and 4 from J, leaving 17 bases between them. Germline V lookup: CDR1 SGHRS, CDR2 YFSETQ. The CDR3 totals 15 residues.

The V and J genes are TRBV28 and TRBJ2-7; perhaps TRBD1 as D (5 bases). Trimming pared 2 bases from V and 7 bases from J, leaving 9 bases between. CDR1 and CDR2 (germline): MDHEN, SYDVKM. The CDR3 totals 12 residues. The CDR3 DNA reads as TGTGCCAGCAGTTTAGGACACTTAGAGCAGTACTTC. Amino acids: CASSLGHLEQYF.

In its sample, this clone was seen a few times. J is TRBJ2-7 and V is TRBV2, with D perhaps matching TRBD1 (6 bases). Germline CDR1 SNHLY, CDR2 FYNNEI. The CDR3 loop spans 13 amino acids. The V end lost 8 bases, the J end lost 1 base, and 12 bases lay between the germline ends. The CDR3 DNA reads TGTGCCAGCGTAGGGACACGATCCTACGAGCAGTACTTC. Its protein product is CASVGTRSYEQYF.

This chain links TRBV3-1 (or the pseudogene TRBV3-2) with TRBJ2-3; 15 bases agree with TRBD2. The CDR3 contains 21 residues. V gave up 1 base and J gave up 2 bases; unmatched junction bases: 13. The germline V gene encodes CDR1 LGHDT and CDR2 YNNKEL (reference sequence). CDR3 in amino acids: CASSQVDAGLAGGGSTDTQYF. As DNA, the CDR3 is TGTGCCAGCAGCCAAGTCGACGCCGGACTAGCGGGAGGGGGGTCCACAGATACGCAGTATTTT.